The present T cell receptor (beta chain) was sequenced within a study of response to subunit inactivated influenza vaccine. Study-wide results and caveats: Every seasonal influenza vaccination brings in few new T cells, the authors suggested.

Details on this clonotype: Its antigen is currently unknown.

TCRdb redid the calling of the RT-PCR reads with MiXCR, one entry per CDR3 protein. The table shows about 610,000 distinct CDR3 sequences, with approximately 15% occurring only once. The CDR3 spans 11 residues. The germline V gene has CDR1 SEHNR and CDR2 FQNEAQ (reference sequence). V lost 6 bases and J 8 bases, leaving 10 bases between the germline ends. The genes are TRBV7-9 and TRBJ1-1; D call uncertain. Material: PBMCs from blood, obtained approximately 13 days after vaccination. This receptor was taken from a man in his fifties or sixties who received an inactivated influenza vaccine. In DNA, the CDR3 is TGTGCCAGCAGGCTTACCCCGGAAGCTTTCTTT. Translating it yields CASRLTPEAFF.